This T cell receptor beta chain emerged from a study of naive CD8 T cells in extremely preterm neonates. This CDR3 has 12 amino acids. With V trimmed by 6 bases and J by 7 bases, 0 bases remained unmatched. Germline CDR1 LNHDA, CDR2 SQIVND (reference sequence). Extremely preterm births at roughly 22-27 weeks of gestation supplied the samples. Overall study results and limits: Compared with older groups, preterm CDR3s were shorter, with fewer N additions and less trimming.

A word on this clone: Its antigen remains unidentified. Other DNA variants within this sample encode the same CDR3.

The repertoire was sequenced with immunoSEQ multiplex PCR; TCRdb's copy has only in-frame clones and lacks some. Of 20,000 to 30,000 clones listed, approximately 89% are singletons. Sequencing input: naive CD8+ T cells from cord blood. J is TRBJ1-6 and V is TRBV19; 7 bases are shared with TRBD1. The origin of this receptor is a boy who was born preterm. The CDR3, as DNA: TGTGCCAGTAGGACAGGGAATTCACCCCTCCACTTT. As protein: CASRTGNSPLHF. The full variable domain, rest sourced from reference TRBV19 and TRBJ1-6, is DGGITQSPKYLFRKEGQNVTLSCEQNLNHDAMYWYRQDPGQGLRLIYYSQIVNDFQKGDIAEGYSVSREKKESFPLTVTSAQKNPTAFYLCASRTGNSPLHFGNGTRLTVT.